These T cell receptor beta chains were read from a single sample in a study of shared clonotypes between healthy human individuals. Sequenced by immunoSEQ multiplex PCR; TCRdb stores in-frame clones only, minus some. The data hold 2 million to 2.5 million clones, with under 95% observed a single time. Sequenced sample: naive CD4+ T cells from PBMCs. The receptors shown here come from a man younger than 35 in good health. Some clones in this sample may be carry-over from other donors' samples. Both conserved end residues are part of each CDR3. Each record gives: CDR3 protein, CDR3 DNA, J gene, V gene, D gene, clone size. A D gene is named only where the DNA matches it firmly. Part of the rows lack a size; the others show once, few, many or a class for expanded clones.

CDR3: CASSLDRVNEQFF
DNA: TGTGCCAGCTCACTTGACAGGGTCAATGAGCAGTTCTTC
J: TRBJ2-1
V: TRBV18
D: TRBD1
size: .

CDR3: CASSLVGEGSYGYTF
DNA: TGTGCCAGCAGCTTGGTAGGGGAGGGAAGCTATGGCTACACCTTC
J: TRBJ1-2
V: TRBV5-5
D: .
size: .

CDR3: CASRTSAIAKNIQYF
DNA: TGTGCCAGCAGGACTAGCGCGATAGCCAAAAACATTCAGTACTTC
J: TRBJ2-4
V: TRBV6-1
D: TRBD2
size: once

CDR3: CASTLGDPSNYGYTF
DNA: TGTGCCAGCACCCTGGGGGACCCTAGTAACTATGGCTACACCTTC
J: TRBJ1-2
V: TRBV6-1
D: .
size: .

CDR3: CASSQDLAGDTQYF
DNA: TGTGCCAGCAGTCAGGACTTGGCTGGGGATACGCAGTATTTT
J: TRBJ2-3
V: TRBV11-1
D: .
size: .

CDR3: CASSYSISREQYF
DNA: TGTGCCAGCAGTTACTCGATTTCACGGGAGCAGTACTTC
J: TRBJ2-7
V: TRBV6-5
D: .
size: .

CDR3: CASSSSSGGSYNEQFF
DNA: TGTGCCAGCAGTTCAAGCAGTGGGGGGTCCTACAATGAGCAGTTCTTC
J: TRBJ2-1
V: TRBV6-6
D: .
size: .

CDR3: CASSLGGANEKLFF
DNA: TGTGCCAGCAGCTTAGGGGGAGCTAATGAAAAACTGTTTTTT
J: TRBJ1-4
V: TRBV7-9
D: .
size: .

CDR3: CASSTFGTGNVGQPQHF
DNA: TGTGCCAGTAGTACTTTCGGGACAGGGAACGTTGGTCAGCCCCAGCATTTT
J: TRBJ1-5
V: TRBV19
D: TRBD1
size: .

CDR3: CAISVKGIYEQYF
DNA: TGTGCCATCAGTGTCAAGGGAATCTACGAGCAGTACTTC
J: TRBJ2-7
V: TRBV10-3
D: .
size: .

CDR3: CASSSGLRVHEQYF
DNA: TGTGCCAGCAGCTCGGGTCTCAGGGTTCACGAGCAGTACTTC
J: TRBJ2-7
V: TRBV5-4
D: .
size: .

CDR3: CASTTRGVRVQFF
DNA: TGTGCCAGCACCACACGCGGAGTGCGAGTTCAGTTCTTC
J: TRBJ2-1
V: TRBV6-5
D: .
size: .

CDR3: CASGLGFGITF
DNA: TGTGCTAGTGGTTTGGGGTTTGGGATCACCTTC
J: TRBJ1-2
V: TRBV12-5
D: .
size: .

CDR3: CASSFNNGGTGELFF
DNA: TGCGCCAGCAGCTTTAATAACGGGGGCACCGGGGAGCTGTTTTTT
J: TRBJ2-2
V: TRBV5-1
D: .
size: .

CDR3: CASSANLHIGGAYEQYF
DNA: TGTGCCAGCAGCGCCAATTTACACATAGGTGGGGCCTACGAGCAGTACTTC
J: TRBJ2-7
V: TRBV9
D: .
size: .

CDR3: CASSLEFQGNEKLFF
DNA: TGCGCCAGCAGCTTGGAATTTCAGGGAAATGAAAAACTGTTTTTT
J: TRBJ1-4
V: TRBV5-1
D: .
size: .

CDR3: CAISEDFRTSGRAAYEQFF
DNA: TGTGCCATCAGTGAGGATTTCAGGACTAGCGGGAGGGCCGCCTATGAGCAGTTCTTC
J: TRBJ2-1
V: TRBV10-3
D: TRBD2
size: .